The 15 T cell receptor beta chains reported below all come from one sample, sequenced in a study of T cell responses to AZD1222 COVID-19 vaccine. Clones were read by immunoSEQ multiplex PCR, and TCRdb kept only the in-frame ones, dropping some. The data contain about 84,000 clones, about 89% of them seen just once; the ten biggest clones take up roughly 12%. The input for sequencing was peripheral blood, taken 28 days after the second AZD1222 dose. All receptors derive from an adult who received the AZD1222 COVID-19 vaccine.

This chain joins TRBV28 and TRBJ1-1; 9 bases line up with TRBD1. J lost 8 bases, V lost 2 bases, and 9 bases had no gene match. CDR3 length: 15 residues. The germline CDR1 and CDR2 sequences are MDHEN and SYDVKM. For the CDR3, the DNA is TGTGCCAGCAGTTTACTCGGGACAGGGTTGGGAGAAGCTTTCTTT. It translates to CASSLLGTGLGEAFF.

The chain links TRBV12-3 or TRBV12-4 to TRBJ1-6, with no clear D. The V and J ends lost 6 bases and 14 bases respectively, with 14 bases between them. This CDR3 has 12 amino acids. The CDR3 here is CASSPGPAALHF. CDR3 nucleotide sequence: TGTGCCAGCAGCCCTGGGCCAGCGGCCCTCCACTTT.

The V gene is TRBV12-3 or TRBV12-4, the J gene TRBJ1-2; perhaps TRBD1 as D (6 bases). Trimming took 8 bases from V and 5 from J, leaving 15 bases between them. CDR3 length equals 13 residues. CDR3 sequence reads: CASLRQASYGYTF. CDR3 in DNA: TGTGCCAGCCTCCGACAGGCCTCGTATGGCTACACCTTC.

V is TRBV10-2 and J is TRBJ1-2; possibly TRBD1 for D (6 bases). V lost 6 bases and J 7 bases, leaving 15 bases between the germline ends. The CDR3 covers 13 residues. The V gene's germline CDR1 is WSHSY and CDR2 SAAADI. The CDR3 DNA is TGCGCCAGCAGCGAAGGGGGGAAGGGTGGCTACACCTTC. Residues: CASSEGGKGGYTF.

This chain connects TRBV6-1 to TRBJ1-1; no reliable D call. The CDR3 spans 11 residues. CDR1 and CDR2 (germline): MNHNS, SASEGT. V shed 3 bases and J shed 10 bases, with 9 bases lying between them. The CDR3 loop is CASSDTLRAFF. As DNA, the CDR3 is TGTGCCAGCAGTGACACCCTTAGAGCTTTCTTT.

The chain links TRBV5-1 to TRBJ2-1; TRBD2 agrees at 7 bases. Trimming removed 5 bases from V and 1 base from J; junction bases left unmatched: 6. CDR1 SGHRS and CDR2 YFSETQ come from the germline V gene. The CDR3 has 15 residues. The CDR3 sequence is CASRQQGGSYNEQFF. The CDR3 DNA follows: TGCGCCAGCAGACAGCAGGGAGGGTCCTACAATGAGCAGTTCTTC.

The V gene is TRBV18, the J gene TRBJ1-3, with D possibly matching TRBD1 (5 bases). Per germline, CDR1 KGHSH and CDR2 LQKENI. This CDR3 is built from 15 residues. V was pared by 2 bases and J by 0 bases, with 8 bases between. The CDR3 region has the DNA TGTGCCAGCTCACCAAGGACAATCTCTGGAAACACCATATATTTT. Amino acid sequence: CASSPRTISGNTIYF.

The rearrangement joins TRBV28 to TRBJ2-5, with 7 bases lining up with TRBD1. The CDR3 covers 14 residues. CDR1 is MDHEN and CDR2 is SYDVKM in the germline V gene. Germline trimming cut 10 bases from V and 4 bases from J; bases unmatched to any gene: 12. CDR3 bases: TGTGCCACCAAGACAGGGTTTGGGGGAGAGACCCAGTACTTC. This codes for CATKTGFGGETQYF.

As to this clone: Relative to the germline gene, one junction end is altered; a read error may explain this. This chain uses TRBV3-1 (or the pseudogene TRBV3-2) with TRBJ2-7; 7 bases agree with TRBD2. The germline V gene has CDR1 LGHDT and CDR2 YNNKEL (reference sequence). CDR3 size: 12 residues. CDR3 region: CASSQGWAGVDF. The CDR3 DNA reads TGTGCCAGCAGCCAAGGTTGGGCGGGGGTCGACTTC.

Here the CDR3 DNA reads TGTGCCAGCAGACTAGCGGGGAACAATGAGCAGTTCTTC. Protein sequence: CASRLAGNNEQFF. The rearrangement links TRBV2 to TRBJ2-1; TRBD2 agrees at 10 bases. CDR3 length: 13 residues. Germline trimming cut 6 bases from V and 5 bases from J; bases unmatched to any gene: 1. Germline-derived CDR1 and CDR2 are SNHLY and FYNNEI.

The chain links TRBV2 to TRBJ1-1; the D gene is possibly TRBD1 (5 bases). The V end lost 7 bases, the J end lost 0 bases, and 12 bases lay between the germline ends. This CDR3 has 14 residues. Germline V gene sequence: CDR1 SNHLY, CDR2 FYNNEI. CDR3 nucleotides: TGTGCCAGCAATAAACAGGCCCTGAACACTGAAGCTTTCTTT. It specifies CASNKQALNTEAFF. Supplemented by reference TRBV2 and TRBJ1-1, the full variable domain reads EPEVTQTPSHQVTQMGQEVILRCVPISNHLYFYWYRQILGQKVEFLVSFYNNEISEKSEIFDDQFSVERPDGSNFTLKIRSTKLEDSAMYFCASNKQALNTEAFFGQGTRLTVV.

The rearrangement links TRBV5-1 to TRBJ2-1; D not certain. CDR3 length: 15 amino acids. Trimming removed 4 bases from V and 0 bases from J, with 11 bases in between. Germline V gives CDR1 SGHRS, CDR2 YFSETQ. CDR3: CASSPTDSSYNEQFF. The CDR3 nucleotides read TGCGCCAGCAGCCCGACGGATAGCTCCTACAATGAGCAGTTCTTC. The full variable domain, in which reference TRBV5-1 and TRBJ2-1 provide the parts outside the CDR3, is KAGVTQTPRYLIKTRGQQVTLSCSPISGHRSVSWYQQTPGQGLQFLFEYFSETQRNKGNFPGRFSGRQFSNSRSEMNVSTLELGDSALYLCASSPTDSSYNEQFFGPGTRLTVL.

This clone was seen a few times. The chain combines TRBV15 with TRBJ2-2; D possibly corresponds to TRBD1 (6 bases). This CDR3 is 15 amino acids long. The germline CDR1 and CDR2 sequences are LNHNV and YYDKDF (reference sequence). V dropped 0 bases and J dropped 9 bases, with 14 bases sitting between them. The CDR3 nucleotides read TGTGCCACCAGCAGAGATCTAGGTGGGGGCTGGGAGCTGTTTTTT. Translation gives CATSRDLGGGWELFF.

The J gene is TRBJ2-5, the V gene TRBV5-1; 7 nucleotides line up with TRBD1. The CDR3 loop spans 14 amino acids. CDR1 and CDR2 from the germline V gene are SGHRS and YFSETQ. Trimming took 3 bases from V and 3 from J; bases not matched to a gene: 5. CDR3 in amino acids: CASSSPTGKETQYF. The CDR3, as DNA: TGCGCCAGCAGCTCCCCGACAGGGAAAGAGACCCAGTACTTC. The full variable domain, completed using reference TRBV5-1 and TRBJ2-5, is KAGVTQTPRYLIKTRGQQVTLSCSPISGHRSVSWYQQTPGQGLQFLFEYFSETQRNKGNFPGRFSGRQFSNSRSEMNVSTLELGDSALYLCASSSPTGKETQYFGPGTRLLVL.

The chain links TRBV9 to TRBJ1-2; D is unclear. Germline CDR1 is SGDLS and CDR2 is YYNGEE. This CDR3 is built from 12 residues. Trimming left V 3 bases short and J 3 bases short, with 6 bases between. The CDR3 reads CASSGGYYGYTF. CDR3 DNA: TGTGCCAGCAGCGGGGGATACTATGGCTACACCTTC.